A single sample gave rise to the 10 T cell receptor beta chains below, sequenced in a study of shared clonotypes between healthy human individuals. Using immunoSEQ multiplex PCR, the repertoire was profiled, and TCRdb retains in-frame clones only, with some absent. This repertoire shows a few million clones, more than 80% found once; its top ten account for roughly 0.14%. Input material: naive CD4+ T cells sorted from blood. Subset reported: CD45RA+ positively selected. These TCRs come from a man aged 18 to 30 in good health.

The CDR3 sequence is CASTIWGGSTGELFF. CDR3 nucleotides: TGTGCCAGTACTATCTGGGGGGGAAGCACCGGGGAGCTGTTTTTT. The chain joins TRBV19 to TRBJ2-2; 7 bases line up with TRBD2. CDR1 and CDR2 (germline): LNHDA, SQIVND (reference sequence). The CDR3 runs to 15 residues. The trim removed 7 bases at V and 4 bases at J, leaving 9 bases unmatched.

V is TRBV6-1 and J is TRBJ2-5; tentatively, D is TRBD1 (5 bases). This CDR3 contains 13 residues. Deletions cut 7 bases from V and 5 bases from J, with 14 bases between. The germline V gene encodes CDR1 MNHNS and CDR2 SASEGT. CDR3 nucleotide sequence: TGTGCCAGCACGTTTGGGGCTGGGGAGACCCAGTACTTC. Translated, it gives CASTFGAGETQYF.

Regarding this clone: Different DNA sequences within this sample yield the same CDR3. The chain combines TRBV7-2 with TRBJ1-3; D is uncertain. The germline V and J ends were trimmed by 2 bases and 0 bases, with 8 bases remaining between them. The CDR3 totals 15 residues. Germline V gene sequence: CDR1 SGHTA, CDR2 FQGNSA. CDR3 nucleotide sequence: TGTGCCAGCAGCTTATCCGGGAACTCTGGAAACACCATATATTTT. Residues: CASSLSGNSGNTIYF.

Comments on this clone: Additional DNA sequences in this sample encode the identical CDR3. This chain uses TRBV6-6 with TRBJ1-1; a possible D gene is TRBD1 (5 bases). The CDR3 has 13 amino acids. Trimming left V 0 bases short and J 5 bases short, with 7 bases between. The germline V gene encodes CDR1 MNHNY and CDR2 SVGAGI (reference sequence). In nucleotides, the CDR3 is TGTGCCAGCAGTTACTCTGAGGGGACTGAAGCTTTCTTT. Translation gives CASSYSEGTEAFF.

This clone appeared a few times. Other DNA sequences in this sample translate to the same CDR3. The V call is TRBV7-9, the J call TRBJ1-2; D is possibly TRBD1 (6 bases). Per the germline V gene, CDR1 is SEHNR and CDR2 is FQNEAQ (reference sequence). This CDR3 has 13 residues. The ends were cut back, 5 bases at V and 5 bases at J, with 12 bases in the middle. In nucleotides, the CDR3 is TGTGCCAGCAGCCCACAGGGCGGATATGGCTACACCTTC. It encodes CASSPQGGYGYTF.

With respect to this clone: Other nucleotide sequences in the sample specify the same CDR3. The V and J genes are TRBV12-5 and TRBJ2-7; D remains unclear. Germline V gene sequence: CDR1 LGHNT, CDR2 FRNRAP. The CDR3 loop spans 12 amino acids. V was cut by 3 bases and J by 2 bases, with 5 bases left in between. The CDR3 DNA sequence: TGTGCTAGTGGTTTATCGACCTACGAGCAGTACTTC. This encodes CASGLSTYEQYF. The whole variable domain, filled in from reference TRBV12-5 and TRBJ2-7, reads DARVTQTPRHKVTEMGQEVTMRCQPILGHNTVFWYRQTMMQGLELLAYFRNRAPLDDSGMPKDRFSAEMPDATLATLKIQPSEPRDSAVYFCASGLSTYEQYFGPGTRLTVT.

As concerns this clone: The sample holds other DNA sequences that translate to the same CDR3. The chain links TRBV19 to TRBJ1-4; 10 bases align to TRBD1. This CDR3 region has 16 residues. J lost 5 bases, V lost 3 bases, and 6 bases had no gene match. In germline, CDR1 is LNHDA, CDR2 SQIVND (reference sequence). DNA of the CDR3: TGTGCCAGTAGTATCCTACCGGGACAGGGGAATGAAAAACTGTTTTTT. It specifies CASSILPGQGNEKLFF.

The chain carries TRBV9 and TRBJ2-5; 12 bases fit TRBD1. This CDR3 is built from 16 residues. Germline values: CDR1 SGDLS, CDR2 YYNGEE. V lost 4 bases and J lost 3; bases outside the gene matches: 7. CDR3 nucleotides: TGTGCCAGCAGCCCCCGCGGGACAGGGGGCGAAGAGACCCAGTACTTC. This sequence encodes CASSPRGTGGEETQYF.

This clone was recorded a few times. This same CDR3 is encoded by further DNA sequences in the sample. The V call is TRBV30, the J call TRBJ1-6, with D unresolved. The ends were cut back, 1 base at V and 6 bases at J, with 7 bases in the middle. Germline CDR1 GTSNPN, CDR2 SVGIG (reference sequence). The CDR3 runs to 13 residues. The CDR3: CAWSEQTNSPLHF. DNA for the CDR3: TGTGCCTGGAGTGAACAAACTAATTCACCCCTCCACTTT.

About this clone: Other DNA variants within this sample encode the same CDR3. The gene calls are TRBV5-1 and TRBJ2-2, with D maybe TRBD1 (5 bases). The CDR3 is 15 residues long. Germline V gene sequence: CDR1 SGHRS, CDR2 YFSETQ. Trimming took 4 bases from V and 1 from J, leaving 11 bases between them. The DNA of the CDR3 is TGCGCCAGCAGCCCGCTAGGACAGAACACCGGGGAGCTGTTTTTT. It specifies CASSPLGQNTGELFF.